This T cell receptor (beta chain) was sequenced for a study of T-cell memory formation after mild COVID-19. The study's findings and limits: Pre-infection memory harbored some responding clones, suggesting cross-reactive memory joined.

TCRdb analysed the 5' RACE reads with MiXCR anew, one entry per CDR3 protein. The sample has hundreds of thousands of distinct CDR3 sequences; more than 20% are singletons. Comments on this clonotype: Its target is not known.

Sequenced input: PBMCs or a T cell subset sorted from them (not recorded which). This TCR came from an adult woman who had mild COVID-19 (a few samples of this study predate the infection). Cell type and time point are not known.

In nucleotides, the CDR3 is TGTGCCAGCAGTTTCGGGGGGTCCGGGGAGCTGTTTTTT. It encodes CASSFGGSGELFF. The chain uses TRBV12-3 or TRBV12-4 and TRBJ2-2; 7 bases match TRBD2. Trimming took 3 bases from V and 6 from J; bases not matched to a gene: 1. This CDR3 spans 13 amino acids.